The clone carrying this TCR beta chain was detected ten times or more. What it binds is unknown. This entry belongs to a study of T cell repertoires in cytomegalovirus infection. Study findings and constraints: What dominated the ex vivo response were HLA-C-restricted CMV-specific TCR beta clonotypes. Cumulative frequency (of public TCR beta family members) identified carriers of CMV plus the relevant HLA.

Trimming removed 6 bases at V and 4 bases at J, with 15 bases between. There are 14 residues in the CDR3. MiXCR, run by TCRdb on the reads, gives a single entry per CDR3 protein. The table shows approximately 320,000 distinct CDR3 sequences, with more than 8% occurring only once. The sample taken for sequencing was PBMCs. This TCR came from a human donor in good health (CMV status not recorded). Some clones in this sample may be carry-over from other donors' samples. The gene calls are TRBV12-3 or TRBV12-4 and TRBJ1-2, with D possibly TRBD1 on 6 matching bases. CDR3 DNA: TGTGCCAGCAGCAGCACAGGGCCCGGCTATGGCTACACCTTC. Amino acids: CASSSTGPGYGYTF.